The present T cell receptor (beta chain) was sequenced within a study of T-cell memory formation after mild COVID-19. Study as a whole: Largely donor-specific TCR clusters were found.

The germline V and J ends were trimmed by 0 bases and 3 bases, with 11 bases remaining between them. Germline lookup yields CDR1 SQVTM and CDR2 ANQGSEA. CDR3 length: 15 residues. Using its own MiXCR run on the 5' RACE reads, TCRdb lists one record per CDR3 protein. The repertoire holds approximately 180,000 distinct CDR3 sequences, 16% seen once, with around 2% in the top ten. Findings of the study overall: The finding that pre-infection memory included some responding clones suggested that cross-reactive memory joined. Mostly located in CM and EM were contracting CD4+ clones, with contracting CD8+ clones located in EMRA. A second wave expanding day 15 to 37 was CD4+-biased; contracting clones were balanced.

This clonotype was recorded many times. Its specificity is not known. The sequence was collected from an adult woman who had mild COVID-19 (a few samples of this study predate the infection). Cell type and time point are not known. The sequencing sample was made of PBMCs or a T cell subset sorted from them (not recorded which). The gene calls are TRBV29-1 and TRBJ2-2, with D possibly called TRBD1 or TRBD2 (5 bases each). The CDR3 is CSVEDLPGHTGELFF. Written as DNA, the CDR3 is TGCAGCGTTGAAGATTTACCGGGGCACACCGGGGAGCTGTTTTTT.